A single sample gave rise to the 13 T cell receptor beta chains below, sequenced in a study of early T cells in non-severe SARS-CoV-2 infection (dated by TCRdb to about 2021). Receptor amplification or capture employed 5' RACE. Sequencing took place on a NextSeq 500. TCRdb ran its own pipeline on the public reads, namely fastp trimming at Q25 and MiXCR clone calling, and kept in-frame beta chains. Entries are consolidated by CDR3 protein sequence, retaining the most common genes and DNA. The sample includes roughly 93,000 distinct CDR3 sequences, with roughly 14% observed a single time. Approximately 0.5% of the sample is held by the ten biggest clonotypes. Material for sequencing was whole blood. All receptors derive from an adult who was a healthcare worker with PCR-confirmed SARS-CoV-2 infection or an uninfected control (not recorded which).

This clonotype came up a few times. The rearrangement joins TRBV7-9 to TRBJ2-7; D is perhaps TRBD1 (6 bases). Germline CDR1 SEHNR, CDR2 FQNEAQ (reference sequence). Trimming left V 5 bases short and J 2 bases short, with 10 bases between. The CDR3 contains 13 residues. The CDR3 region is CASSQGPAYEQYV. The DNA for the CDR3 is TGTGCCAGCAGCCAGGGGCCTGCCTACGAGCAGTACGTC.

This chain's CDR3 is CASWGQGRTQPQHF. CDR3 sequence (DNA): TGTGCCAGCTGGGGACAGGGAAGAACTCAGCCCCAGCATTTT. The chain recombines TRBV6-1 with TRBJ1-5; TRBD1 matches at 9 bases. The germline V gene has CDR1 MNHNS and CDR2 SASEGT. Unmatched junction bases numbered 8, after V lost 8 bases and J lost 6 bases. This CDR3 is built from 14 residues.

The CDR3, as DNA: TGTGCCAGCAGCTTCGGGACAGGGAGCTCTGGAAACACCATATATTTT. It codes for CASSFGTGSSGNTIYF. The V gene is TRBV12-3 or TRBV12-4, the J gene TRBJ1-3; 9 bases match TRBD1. This CDR3 comprises 16 residues. Germline trimming cut 6 bases from V and 0 bases from J; bases unmatched to any gene: 6.

This clonotype has more than one count but fewer than ten. This chain joins TRBV3-1 and TRBJ2-3; 7 bases map to TRBD2. CDR1 and CDR2 (germline): LGHDT, YNNKEL (reference sequence). The length of the CDR3 is 17 residues. Trimming took 3 bases from V and 0 from J; bases not matched to a gene: 9. The CDR3 protein is CASSHMVASGSTDTQYF. CDR3 nucleotide sequence: TGTGCCAGCAGCCACATGGTGGCTAGCGGAAGCACAGATACGCAGTATTTT.

The V call is TRBV12-3 or TRBV12-4, the J call TRBJ2-2, with TRBD1 matching over 9 bases. J was trimmed by 1 base and V by 3 bases; bases with no gene match: 3. The CDR3 sequence is 16 residues long. The CDR3 is CASSLGQGGNTGELFF. CDR3 coding DNA: TGTGCCAGCAGTTTGGGACAGGGTGGGAACACCGGGGAGCTGTTTTTT.

The genes are TRBV3-1 and TRBJ1-2; weak D call: TRBD1 (5 bases). In germline, CDR1 is LGHDT, CDR2 YNNKEL (reference sequence). Trimming left V 0 bases short and J 8 bases short, with 13 bases between. CDR3 length: 14 amino acids. The CDR3 coding sequence is TGTGCCAGCAGCCAAGACCCCCCGGGGCACGGCTACACCTTC. Amino acids: CASSQDPPGHGYTF.

The V gene is TRBV20-1, the J gene TRBJ2-3; D unresolved. The CDR3 runs to 15 residues. Per germline, CDR1 DFQATT and CDR2 SNEGSKA (reference sequence). V was trimmed by 1 base and J by 0 bases, leaving 11 bases between them. The CDR3 protein is CSARGRFLSTDTQYF. The DNA for the CDR3 is TGCAGTGCTAGAGGGCGATTTCTTAGCACAGATACGCAGTATTTT.

This clonotype has just a few counts. The chain combines TRBV12-3 or TRBV12-4 with TRBJ2-2, with 14 bases that match TRBD2. This CDR3 comprises 15 residues. V trimming: 5 bases; J trimming: 7 bases; junction bases outside the gene matches: 3. DNA for the CDR3: TGTGCCAGCAGTCGGACTAGCGGGGGGCACGGGGAGCTGTTTTTT. Translating it yields CASSRTSGGHGELFF.

This clonotype has more than one count but fewer than ten. The chain carries TRBV11-2 and TRBJ1-4; TRBD1 is a possible D gene (6 bases). The ends were cut back, 5 bases at V and 2 bases at J, with 6 bases in the middle. CDR1 is SGHAT and CDR2 is FQNNGV in the germline V gene. CDR3 length: 13 residues. The CDR3 protein is CASSRGTNEKLFF. The CDR3 nucleotides are TGTGCCAGCAGCAGGGGGACTAATGAAAAACTGTTTTTT. Together with reference TRBV11-2 and TRBJ1-4, the CDR3 gives the full variable domain: EAGVAQSPRYKIIEKRQSVAFWCNPISGHATLYWYQQILGQGPKLLIQFQNNGVVDDSQLPKDRFSAERLKGVDSTLKIQPAKLEDSAVYLCASSRGTNEKLFFGSGTQLSVL.

As for this clonotype: A single base separates this from a much larger clone, so it may be a read error. This chain connects TRBV11-2 to TRBJ2-3; D not certain. This CDR3 has 12 amino acids. Trimming took off 1 base at V and 5 bases at J, with 4 bases between the two ends. CDR1 is SGHAT and CDR2 is FQNNGV in the germline V gene. The chain's CDR3 is CASSLGVDTQYF. The CDR3 DNA is TGTGCCAGCAGCTTAGGGGTAGATACGCAGTATTTT.

There are a few counts of this clonotype. The chain has TRBV3-1 and TRBJ1-2; no reliable D call. CDR1 is LGHDT, CDR2 YNNKEL, per germline (reference sequence). Trimming shortened V by 1 base and J by 8 bases, and 8 bases separated the two germline ends. The CDR3 covers 12 residues. DNA of the CDR3: TGTGCCAGCAGCCAAGGACCTACAGGCTACACCTTC. This gives the protein CASSQGPTGYTF.

The V and J genes are TRBV20-1 and TRBJ1-3, with 9 bases fitting TRBD1. Losses at the gene ends were 5 bases for V and 2 bases for J; bases not matched to a gene: 4. CDR1 is DFQATT and CDR2 is SNEGSKA in the germline V gene (reference sequence). CDR3 length: 14 amino acids. The CDR3 here is CSAPRDRAGNTIYF. The CDR3 DNA reads TGCAGTGCTCCCCGGGACAGGGCTGGAAACACCATATATTTT.

This clonotype has more than one count but fewer than ten. The chain carries TRBV20-1 and TRBJ2-1, with 8 bases that match TRBD2. CDR1 and CDR2 from the germline V gene are DFQATT and SNEGSKA (reference sequence). This CDR3 is 14 amino acids long. The V and J ends lost 6 bases and 1 base, in that order; junction bases with no gene match: 5. The CDR3 sequence: CSATRGGSYNEQFF. The CDR3 nucleotides are TGCAGTGCAACTCGGGGGGGTTCCTACAATGAGCAGTTCTTC.